Listed below are T cell receptor beta chains from one sample, sequenced in a study of shared clonotypes between healthy human individuals. Repertoires were generated with immunoSEQ multiplex PCR, while TCRdb's copy carries only in-frame clones and drops some. In the table there are roughly 1,500,000 clones, 98% of which are singletons. Sequenced input: naive CD4+ T cells sorted from blood. All receptors derive from a man aged 30 to 39 in good health. Both conserved end residues are part of each CDR3. Fields, in order: CDR3 length, J gene, clone size, V gene, D gene, CDR3 DNA, CDR3 protein. A D gene is named only where the DNA matches it firmly. Expanded clones get a size class; other rows say once, few or many, or leave the size out.

14,TRBJ2-1,-,TRBV19,-,TGTGCCAGTAGTATATCTTCCAACCGAAATGAGCAGTTCTTC,CASSISSNRNEQFF
14,TRBJ2-1,-,TRBV6-5,TRBD2,TGTGCCAGCAGTGTAGCGGGAGGTTACAATGAGCAGTTCTTC,CASSVAGGYNEQFF
18,TRBJ2-5,-,TRBV11-1,TRBD2,TGTGCCAGCAGCTTAGGCACCGTTGGACTAGCGGGCGCAGAGACCCAGTACTTC,CASSLGTVGLAGAETQYF
19,TRBJ2-2,-,TRBV5-1,TRBD1,TGCGCCAGCAGCCCCTCCCCTACAGGGGGCTTTCGAAACACCGGGGAGCTGTTTTTT,CASSPSPTGGFRNTGELFF
13,TRBJ2-7,-,TRBV2,-,TGTGCCAGCAGCGTTACCCAGCCGTACGAGCAGTACTTC,CASSVTQPYEQYF
16,TRBJ2-1,once,TRBV10-2,TRBD2,TGCGCCAGCAGAGATCCTAGCGGGAGATTTTACAATGAGCAGTTCTTC,CASRDPSGRFYNEQFF
14,TRBJ2-7,-,TRBV5-6,-,TGTGCCAGCAGCTTGGCAGGGCTCTCCTACGAGCAGTACTTC,CASSLAGLSYEQYF
18,TRBJ2-3,-,TRBV18,-,TGTGCCAGCTCACCTGCGGGGTGGTTCAACCCTAGCACAGATACGCAGTATTTT,CASSPAGWFNPSTDTQYF
16,TRBJ1-2,-,TRBV7-8,-,TGTGCCAGCAGCTTAAATCGGGAAGGGTCTAACTATGGCTACACCTTC,CASSLNREGSNYGYTF
18,TRBJ2-3,-,TRBV18,TRBD2,TGTGCCAGCTCACCGAAGGCTAGCGGGAGAGAAGGGACAGATACGCAGTATTTT,CASSPKASGREGTDTQYF
15,TRBJ2-1,-,TRBV5-4,TRBD1,TGTGCCAGCAGCTCTTCGGGACAGGGTCACAATGAGCAGTTCTTC,CASSSSGQGHNEQFF
15,TRBJ2-7,-,TRBV28,TRBD2,TGTGCCAGCAGTCAACTAGCGGGAGGGGCAGGGGAGCAGTACTTC,CASSQLAGGAGEQYF
16,TRBJ2-5,-,TRBV10-2,TRBD1,TGCGCCAGCAGCCGCTCCGGACAGGGTCCCCAAGAGACCCAGTACTTC,CASSRSGQGPQETQYF
12,TRBJ2-1,-,TRBV15,-,TGTGCCACCAGCAGAGATCGAGATGAGCAGTTCTTC,CATSRDRDEQFF
15,TRBJ2-3,-,TRBV28,TRBD1,TGTGCCAGCAGTTCCCCCGGGACAGGGCCAGATACGCAGTATTTT,CASSSPGTGPDTQYF
14,TRBJ2-1,-,TRBV7-2,-,TGTGCCAGCAGCGACACCCGGGACTACAATGAGCAGTTCTTC,CASSDTRDYNEQFF
19,TRBJ2-7,-,TRBV18,-,TGTGCCAGCTCACCACGCCAGGACTACCTGAAACCAGAAGTCTACGAGCAGTACTTC,CASSPRQDYLKPEVYEQYF
15,TRBJ1-1,-,TRBV18,-,TGTGCCAGCTCACCTACATTTGGGGTGGGGGCTGAAGCTTTCTTT,CASSPTFGVGAEAFF
17,TRBJ1-4,-,TRBV5-5,-,TGTGCCAGCAGCTGGACGACCAGGACAATTCTCAATGAAAAACTGTTTTTT,CASSWTTRTILNEKLFF
14,TRBJ1-1,once,TRBV5-1,-,TGCGCCAGCAGCTTGGGCGGACGCCTCACTGAAGCTTTCTTT,CASSLGGRLTEAFF
17,TRBJ1-5,-,TRBV7-2,-,TGTGCCAGCAGCTTAGCGTGGGGAGGGAAGAGCAATCAGCCCCAGCATTTT,CASSLAWGGKSNQPQHF
15,TRBJ2-1,-,TRBV5-1,-,TGCGCCAGCAGCTTGGTATCTGGGCAGTGGAATGAGCAGTTCTTC,CASSLVSGQWNEQFF
13,TRBJ1-1,-,TRBV10-1,-,TGCGCCAGCAGTGTAAAGATAAACACTGAAGCTTTCTTT,CASSVKINTEAFF
18,TRBJ2-7,-,TRBV7-8,-,TGTGCCAGCAGCTTAGCGGTGGGAGGCTCTCTCCTTACCTACGAGCAGTACTTC,CASSLAVGGSLLTYEQYF
12,TRBJ2-5,-,TRBV19,-,TGTGCCAGTAGTATAGACGGGGAGACCCAGTACTTC,CASSIDGETQYF
13,TRBJ1-5,-,TRBV2,-,TGTGCCAGCAGGAACAGTCAAAATCAGCCCCAGCATTTT,CASRNSQNQPQHF
13,TRBJ2-1,-,TRBV7-6,-,TGTGCCAGCAGCACCGGGTTGCTCAATGAGCAGTTCTTC,CASSTGLLNEQFF
13,TRBJ2-7,-,TRBV11-2,-,TGTGCCAGCAGCCTCGGAGTGGGCTACGAGCAGTACTTC,CASSLGVGYEQYF
11,TRBJ1-1,-,TRBV28,-,TGTGCCAGCAGTTTATATGGGGCGGCTTTCTTT,CASSLYGAAFF
14,TRBJ1-1,-,TRBV5-5,-,TGTGCCAGCAGCTTCAACGGCAGGGTGACTGAAGCTTTCTTT,CASSFNGRVTEAFF
15,TRBJ2-3,-,TRBV27,-,TGTGCCAGCAGTTTCATAGCGGACCTCACAGATACGCAGTATTTT,CASSFIADLTDTQYF
17,TRBJ2-2,-,TRBV5-4,-,TGTGCCAGCAGCCCCCGAGGGGTAACTGGGAACACCGGGGAGCTGTTTTTT,CASSPRGVTGNTGELFF
14,TRBJ2-2,-,TRBV2,-,TGTGCCAGCAGTGAAGAGGGGGACACCGGGGAGCTGTTTTTT,CASSEEGDTGELFF
16,TRBJ1-3,-,TRBV5-4,-,TGTGCCAGCAGCTTGGAAGACGTTAGCTCTGGAAACACCATATATTTT,CASSLEDVSSGNTIYF
15,TRBJ2-7,-,TRBV6-5,TRBD2,TGTGCCAGCAGCAGGGCAGCGGGAGGCTCCTACGAGCAGTACTTC,CASSRAAGGSYEQYF
16,TRBJ2-2,-,TRBV25-1,TRBD1,TGTGCCAGCAGTAGCCGGGACAGACATTACACCGGGGAGCTGTTTTTT,CASSSRDRHYTGELFF
14,TRBJ1-2,-,TRBV5-1,-,TGCGCCGGAGCCCGGGACGGTTCTAACTATGGCTACACCTTC,CAGARDGSNYGYTF
15,TRBJ1-2,-,TRBV19,-,TGTGCCAGTAGTATATTGGGGCTGTCGGACTATGGCTACACCTTC,CASSILGLSDYGYTF
15,TRBJ1-5,-,TRBV4-1,-,TGCGCCAGCAGCCAAGAGGGCAGGGAGGGTCAGCCCCAGCATTTT,CASSQEGREGQPQHF
16,TRBJ2-1,once,TRBV28,TRBD1,TGTGCCAGCAGTCGGCGAGCCGGGACAGGGATCGATGAGCAGTTCTTC,CASSRRAGTGIDEQFF
16,TRBJ2-7,-,TRBV19,-,TGTGCCAGTAGTATAGTCCTCGGGACTCAACCTCGGGAGCAGTACTTC,CASSIVLGTQPREQYF
13,TRBJ1-2,once,TRBV18,-,TGTGCCAGCTCACCACCGAGCCTCGTCGCCTACACCTTC,CASSPPSLVAYTF
11,TRBJ2-7,-,TRBV20-1,-,TGCAGTGCTAGTGACGGCTACGAGCAGTACTTC,CSASDGYEQYF
16,TRBJ1-5,-,TRBV27,-,TGTGCCAGCAGTCGCTCGGGGGGGGGCAGCAATCAGCCCCAGCATTTT,CASSRSGGGSNQPQHF
12,TRBJ2-7,-,TRBV5-1,-,TGCGCCAGCAGCGTTGGGATGGAGGAGCAGTACTTC,CASSVGMEEQYF
14,TRBJ1-1,-,TRBV4-1,-,TGCGCCAGCAGCCCTCAGGGGATTAGCACTGAAGCTTTCTTT,CASSPQGISTEAFF
17,TRBJ2-5,-,TRBV5-1,TRBD2,TGCGCCAGCAGCCCGTTAATAGCGGGTTACAGACAAGAGACCCAGTACTTC,CASSPLIAGYRQETQYF
13,TRBJ2-7,-,TRBV13,TRBD1,TGTGCCAGCAGCCCCGACAGGGGTGTCGAGCAGTACTTC,CASSPDRGVEQYF
13,TRBJ1-2,once,TRBV28,-,TGTGCCAGCATACGGGACCGACTCTCCGGCTACACCTTC,CASIRDRLSGYTF
14,TRBJ2-1,-,TRBV10-3,-,TGTGCCATCGGTAGGACGGGAATCAACAATGAGCAGTTCTTC,CAIGRTGINNEQFF
13,TRBJ1-2,-,TRBV30,TRBD1,TGTGCCTGGAGTATAAAGGGGGCGTACGGCTACACCTTC,CAWSIKGAYGYTF
15,TRBJ2-7,-,TRBV2,-,TGTGCCAGCAGTGAATTTAGCCTAAGCTCCTACGAGCAGTACTTC,CASSEFSLSSYEQYF
13,TRBJ1-1,-,TRBV10-1,-,TGCGCCAGCAGAGGGGATTTGAACACTGAAGCTTTCTTT,CASRGDLNTEAFF
13,TRBJ2-7,-,TRBV2,-,TGTGCCAGCGGGGCCACAGGGCCTTGGGAGCAGTACTTC,CASGATGPWEQYF
13,TRBJ2-7,-,TRBV5-1,-,TGCGCCAGCAGCTTGGCCGGGAAAAACGAGCAGTACTTC,CASSLAGKNEQYF
15,TRBJ1-5,-,TRBV18,-,TGTGCCAGCTCACCAGCAGCCTTGGAGGGTCAGCCCCAGCATTTT,CASSPAALEGQPQHF
15,TRBJ1-2,-,TRBV6-1,-,TGTGCCAGCAGTGAAAGGGCAATGCCGTCCAGGCCCTACACCTTC,CASSERAMPSRPYTF